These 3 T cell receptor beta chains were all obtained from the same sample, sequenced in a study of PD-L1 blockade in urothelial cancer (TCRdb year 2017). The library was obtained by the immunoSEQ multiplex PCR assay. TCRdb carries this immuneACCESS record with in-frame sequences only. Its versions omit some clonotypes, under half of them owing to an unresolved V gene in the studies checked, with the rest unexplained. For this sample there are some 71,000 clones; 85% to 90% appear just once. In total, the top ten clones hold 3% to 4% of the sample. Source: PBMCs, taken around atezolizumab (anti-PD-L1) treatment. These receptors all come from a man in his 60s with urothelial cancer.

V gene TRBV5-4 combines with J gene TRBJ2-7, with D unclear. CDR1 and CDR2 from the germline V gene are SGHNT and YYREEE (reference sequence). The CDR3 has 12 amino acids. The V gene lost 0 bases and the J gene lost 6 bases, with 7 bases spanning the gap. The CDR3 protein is CASSLAGGEQYF. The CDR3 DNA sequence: TGTGCCAGCAGCTTGGCCGGCGGCGAGCAGTACTTC.

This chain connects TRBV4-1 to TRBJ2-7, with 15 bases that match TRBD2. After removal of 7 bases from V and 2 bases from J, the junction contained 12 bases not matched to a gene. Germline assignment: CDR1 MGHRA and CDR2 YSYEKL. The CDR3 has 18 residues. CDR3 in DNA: TGCGCCAGCACCAAAGGGACTAGCGGGGGGCTTACCCCCTACGAGCAGTACTTC. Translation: CASTKGTSGGLTPYEQYF.

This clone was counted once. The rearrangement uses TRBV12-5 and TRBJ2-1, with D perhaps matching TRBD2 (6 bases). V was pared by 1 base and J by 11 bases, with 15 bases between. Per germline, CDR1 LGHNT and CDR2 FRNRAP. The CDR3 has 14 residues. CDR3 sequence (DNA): TGTGCTAGTGGTTTGGCCGGAGGGTCTGGGAAGCAGTTCTTC. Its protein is CASGLAGGSGKQFF.